A single sample gave rise to the 2 T cell receptor beta chains below, sequenced in a study of T cell responses to AZD1222 COVID-19 vaccine. Sequenced by immunoSEQ multiplex PCR; TCRdb stores in-frame clones only, minus some. The sample consists of around 170,000 clones, around 90% of them appearing once. Sequenced material: peripheral blood, taken on day 0 of AZD1222 vaccination. Source of these receptors: an adult in good health.

CDR3 nucleotides: TGTGCCAGCAGCGGACGGGACACCCACGAGCAGTACTTC. Residues: CASSGRDTHEQYF. J is TRBJ2-7 and V is TRBV7-6, with D possibly matching TRBD1 (6 bases). Germline CDR1 SGHVS, CDR2 FNYEAQ. Trimming shortened V by 5 bases and J by 5 bases, and 13 bases separated the two germline ends. The CDR3 length is 13 residues.

The chain couples TRBV18 to TRBJ1-3, with D possibly matching TRBD1 (5 bases). Germline loops: CDR1 KGHSH, CDR2 LQKENI. This CDR3 is built from 16 residues. V was shortened by 0 bases and J by 2 bases, with 11 bases between the two germline ends. As DNA, the CDR3 is TGTGCCAGCTCACCACCAGGGACGCCGGCTGGAAACACCATATATTTT. Translating gives CASSPPGTPAGNTIYF.